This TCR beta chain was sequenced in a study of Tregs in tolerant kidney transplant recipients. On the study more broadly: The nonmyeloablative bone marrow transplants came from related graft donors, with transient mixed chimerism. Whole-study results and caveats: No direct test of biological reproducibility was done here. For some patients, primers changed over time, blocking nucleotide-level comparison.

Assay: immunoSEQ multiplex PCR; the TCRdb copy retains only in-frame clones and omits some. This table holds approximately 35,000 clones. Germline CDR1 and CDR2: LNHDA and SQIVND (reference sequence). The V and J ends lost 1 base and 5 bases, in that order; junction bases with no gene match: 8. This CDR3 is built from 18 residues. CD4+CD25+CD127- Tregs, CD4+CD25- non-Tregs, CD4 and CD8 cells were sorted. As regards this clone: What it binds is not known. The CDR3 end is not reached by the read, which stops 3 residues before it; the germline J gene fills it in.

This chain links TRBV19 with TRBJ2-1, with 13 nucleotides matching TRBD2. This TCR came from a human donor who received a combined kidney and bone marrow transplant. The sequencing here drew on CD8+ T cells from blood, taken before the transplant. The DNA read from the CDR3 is TGTGCCAGTAGTATAGGGTGGACTAGCGGGAGCGCGGACAATGAG. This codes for CASSIGWTSGSADNE. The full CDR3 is CASSIGWTSGSADNEQFF. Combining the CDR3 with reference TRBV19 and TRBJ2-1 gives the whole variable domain DGGITQSPKYLFRKEGQNVTLSCEQNLNHDAMYWYRQDPGQGLRLIYYSQIVNDFQKGDIAEGYSVSREKKESFPLTVTSAQKNPTAFYLCASSIGWTSGSADNEQFFGPGTRLTVL.